The clone carrying this T cell receptor beta chain was counted many times. Its antigen is unknown. The study made its TCR cDNA through 5'RACE template switching. That step introduced a universal primer site along with UMIs. Via MiXCR, TCRdb re-called the 5' RACE reads, giving one row per CDR3 protein. This table holds some 320,000 distinct CDR3 sequences, over 8% found once. This entry belongs to a study of T cells after yellow fever vaccination. Turning to the study itself: In the case of low-cell-number fractions, SMART-Seq v4 Ultra Low Input was used for preparation. Study results and limitations: A minor fraction of clonotypes spanned both CD4 and CD8 compartments.

The receptor comes from a man younger than 35 who received the YFV17D yellow fever vaccine. The sample consisted of PBMCs, taken on the day of the first yellow fever vaccination.

CDR3 sequence reads: CSARDGGRNQPQHF. The CDR3 nucleotides read TGCAGTGCTAGAGATGGAGGTAGGAACCAGCCCCAGCATTTT. The chain is built from TRBV20-1 and TRBJ1-5, with no clear D. Between the trimmed V and J ends, which lost 0 bases and 7 bases, there was a span of 13 bases. CDR3 length: 14 amino acids. Germline values: CDR1 DFQATT, CDR2 SNEGSKA (reference sequence).